Below are 14 T cell receptor beta chains sequenced from a single sample in a study of T cells in Graves' hyperthyroidism and ophthalmopathy. Authors of the study amplified TCR beta CDR3 regions from RNA transcripts. In the first-round RT-PCR of the TCR CDR3, the HTBI primer set was used. TCRdb re-derived calls from the multiplex PCR reads in MiXCR, one entry per CDR3 protein. The sample shows fewer than 800,000 distinct CDR3 sequences, roughly 17% of them seen only once. The sample taken for sequencing was blood. These receptors were taken from a man aged 18 to 30 with Graves' hyperthyroidism.

This clonotype was seen more than once but under ten times. This rearrangement joins TRBV9 to TRBJ2-5; TRBD1 is a possible D gene (6 bases). CDR1 and CDR2 (germline): SGDLS, YYNGEE. The CDR3 has 13 amino acids. Trimming pared 5 bases from V and 3 bases from J, leaving 11 bases between. The CDR3 here is CASRRGSEETQYF. The CDR3 region has the DNA TGTGCCAGCAGAAGGGGGAGTGAAGAGACCCAGTACTTC. Supplemented by reference TRBV9 and TRBJ2-5, the full variable domain reads DSGVTQTPKHLITATGQRVTLRCSPRSGDLSVYWYQQSLDQGLQFLIQYYNGEERAKGNILERFSAQQFPDLHSELNLSSLELGDSALYFCASRRGSEETQYFGPGTRLLVL.

The rearrangement uses TRBV7-8 and TRBJ2-2; 10 bases match TRBD2. Germline V CDR1 and CDR2: SGHVS, FQNEAQ. The junction had 7 bases not matched to a gene; V was cut back by 3 bases and J by 0 bases. The CDR3 length is 18 residues. This chain's CDR3 is CASSFPDLAGANTGELFF. The CDR3 nucleotides read TGTGCCAGCAGCTTCCCAGACCTAGCGGGAGCGAACACCGGGGAGCTGTTTTTT.

This chain connects TRBV12-3 or TRBV12-4 to TRBJ1-2; no clear D. Trimming took 2 bases from V and 5 from J, leaving 15 bases between them. The CDR3 totals 15 residues. The CDR3 loop reads CASSLNAAGAYGYTF. DNA for the CDR3: TGTGCCAGCAGTTTAAACGCGGCAGGAGCTTATGGCTACACCTTC.

The sample holds a few counts of this clonotype. CDR3 loop: CASSIRPGQGTYEQYF. CDR3 nucleotides: TGTGCCAGTAGTATCCGTCCGGGACAGGGCACCTACGAGCAGTACTTC. This chain connects TRBV19 to TRBJ2-7; 9 bases match TRBD1. J was trimmed by 2 bases and V by 3 bases; bases with no gene match: 8. The CDR3 spans 16 residues. CDR1 is LNHDA and CDR2 is SQIVND in the germline V gene (reference sequence). Together with reference TRBV19 and TRBJ2-7, the CDR3 gives the full variable domain: DGGITQSPKYLFRKEGQNVTLSCEQNLNHDAMYWYRQDPGQGLRLIYYSQIVNDFQKGDIAEGYSVSREKKESFPLTVTSAQKNPTAFYLCASSIRPGQGTYEQYFGPGTRLTVT.

The rearrangement joins TRBV10-1 to TRBJ2-2; D gene uncertain. The germline V gene encodes CDR1 WNHNN and CDR2 SYGVQD (reference sequence). This CDR3 spans 12 amino acids. This CDR3 is CASGTLTGELFF. CDR3 in DNA: TGCGCTTCAGGTACCCTCACCGGGGAGCTGTTTTTT.

This clonotype was detected ten times or more. The chain uses TRBV7-2 and TRBJ1-1; D gene unclear. V was cut by 8 bases and J by 1 base, with 11 bases left in between. Per germline, CDR1 SGHTA and CDR2 FQGNSA. This CDR3 region has 13 residues. The CDR3 DNA reads TGTGCCAGCGGACGGGGAGCGAACACTGAAGCTTTCTTT. Translation gives CASGRGANTEAFF. Using reference TRBV7-2 and TRBJ1-1 for the parts outside the CDR3, the full variable domain is GAGVSQSPSNKVTEKGKDVELRCDPISGHTALYWYRQSLGQGLEFLIYFQGNSAPDKSGLPSDRFSAERTGGSVSTLTIQRTQQEDSAVYLCASGRGANTEAFFGQGTRLTVV.

The chain uses TRBV5-4 and TRBJ1-1, with a tentative D call TRBD1 (6 bases). Trimming stripped 4 bases from V and 7 bases from J, with 14 bases between. The CDR3 is 13 residues long. Germline CDR1 reads SGHNT; CDR2 reads YYREEE (reference sequence). The CDR3, as DNA: TGTGCCAGCAGCCCTACAGGGTCCGGTGAAGCTTTCTTT. It is translated as CASSPTGSGEAFF.

J is TRBJ2-5 and V is TRBV7-9; D is possibly TRBD2 (5 bases). The V and J ends lost 3 bases and 7 bases respectively, with 12 bases between them. The CDR3 sequence is 13 residues long. Germline V gene sequence: CDR1 SEHNR, CDR2 FQNEAQ (reference sequence). CDR3 in DNA: TGTGCCAGCAGCTTGACAACTGCGGGGACCCAGTACTTC. Translation gives CASSLTTAGTQYF.

This clonotype was seen ten or more times. This chain uses TRBV10-3 with TRBJ2-7; no firm D call. Germline lookup yields CDR1 ENHRY and CDR2 SYGVKD. V was cut by 4 bases and J by 0 bases, with 4 bases left in between. The CDR3 runs to 12 residues. CDR3 DNA: TGTGCCATCAGTGCCGGCTCCTACGAGCAGTACTTC. Its protein product is CAISAGSYEQYF.

This clonotype was observed at least ten times. The chain is built from TRBV7-9 and TRBJ1-3, with 8 bases identical to TRBD1. CDR1 is SEHNR, CDR2 FQNEAQ, per germline (reference sequence). Trimming removed 3 bases from V and 3 bases from J; junction bases left unmatched: 1. This CDR3 is 14 amino acids long. The CDR3 region is CASSLTGVGNTIYF. CDR3 sequence (DNA): TGTGCCAGCAGCTTGACAGGGGTTGGAAACACCATATATTTT.

This clonotype was detected ten times or more. The DNA of the CDR3 is TGTGCCATCAGTGAGGCCATCGGGGAGCTGTTTTTT. This codes for CAISEAIGELFF. V gene TRBV10-3 combines with J gene TRBJ2-2; D remains ambiguous. The V gene's germline CDR1 is ENHRY and CDR2 SYGVKD. The V end was cut by 2 bases, the J end by 7 bases, with 5 bases between. The CDR3 runs to 12 residues.

This clonotype was counted only a few times. V and J are TRBV29-1 and TRBJ2-7; 7 positions match TRBD1. J gave up 0 bases and V 1 base, and 3 bases lay outside the gene matches. The CDR3 runs 14 residues. Germline CDR1 is SQVTM and CDR2 is ANQGSEA. CDR3 nucleotide sequence: TGCAGCGTTGAAGGACAGGGAACCTCCTACGAGCAGTACTTC. Encoded protein: CSVEGQGTSYEQYF.

Many counts were recorded for this clonotype. This chain connects TRBV6-1 to TRBJ2-5, with D possibly TRBD2 on 5 matching bases. Germline V gene data show CDR1 as MNHNS and CDR2 as SASEGT. The length of the CDR3 is 13 residues. V shed 8 bases and J shed 2 bases, with 12 bases lying between them. The CDR3 DNA is TGTGCCAGCTTGGGTTCGGGGCAAGAGACCCAGTACTTC. It codes for CASLGSGQETQYF.

This chain connects TRBV28 to TRBJ1-3, with TRBD1 as a possible D gene (5 bases). From germline, CDR1 is MDHEN and CDR2 SYDVKM. V lost 6 bases and J 1 base, leaving 13 bases between the germline ends. CDR3 size: 15 residues. CDR3 DNA sequence: TGTGCCAGCAGCTTTGGGGGAGGTTCTGGAAACACCATATATTTT. It codes for CASSFGGGSGNTIYF.